The 21 T cell receptor beta chains presented below share a single source sample, sequenced in a study of cytomegalovirus exposure and HLA in healthy donors. Primers included in the PCR were 60 Vbeta and 13 Jbeta primers. The repertoire was sequenced with immunoSEQ multiplex PCR; TCRdb's copy has only in-frame clones and lacks some. The sample's table shows over 110,000 clones. Sequenced sample: PBMCs. The source is a male donor in good health and CMV-seronegative.

V and J are TRBV5-4 and TRBJ2-3; 8 bases fit TRBD2. The CDR3 totals 17 residues. Germline V gene data show CDR1 as SGHNT and CDR2 as YYREEE (reference sequence). V lost 1 base and J lost 2; bases outside the gene matches: 9. The DNA of the CDR3 is TGTGCCAGCAGCTTGCGGCCCCCGGGAGGGTCCACAGATACGCAGTATTTT. Translated: CASSLRPPGGSTDTQYF.

This rearrangement joins TRBV6-4 to TRBJ2-1, with 11 bases aligning to TRBD2. From germline, CDR1 is MRHNA and CDR2 SNTAGT. The CDR3 runs to 14 residues. J was trimmed by 6 bases and V by 4 bases; bases with no gene match: 2. The CDR3 DNA is TGTGCCAGCAGTGTAGCGGGAGGGCGCAATGAGCAGTTCTTC. It specifies CASSVAGGRNEQFF.

The chain is built from TRBV9 and TRBJ2-2, with a possible D match to TRBD1 (6 bases). The germline CDR1 and CDR2 sequences are SGDLS and YYNGEE. The CDR3 loop spans 16 amino acids. Trimming removed 0 bases at V and 4 bases at J, with 13 bases between. CDR3 coding DNA: TGTGCCAGCAGCGTAGTCAGGGGACGAAGCACCGGGGAGCTGTTTTTT. This codes for CASSVVRGRSTGELFF.

This chain connects TRBV21-1 to TRBJ2-1; the table's D gene call, TRBD2, was not cross checked with the DNA. TRBV21-1 corresponds to a pseudogene. The CDR3 has 16 residues. CDR3 DNA sequence: TGTGCCAGCATCCCAAGAGGGCCTCCGCGGGTTAATGAGCAGTTCTTC. Residues: CASIPRGPPRVNEQFF.

This sequence joins TRBV11-3 and TRBJ1-2; 11 bases match TRBD1. The CDR3 sequence is 15 residues long. CDR1 is SGHNT and CDR2 is YENEEA in the germline V gene. V lost 7 bases, J lost 3 bases, and 7 bases stayed unmatched. CDR3 nucleotide sequence: TGTGCCAGCACCGGGGGACAGGGGGACGACTATGGCTACACCTTC. It is translated as CASTGGQGDDYGYTF.

The V and J genes are TRBV4-2 and TRBJ2-3; D is perhaps TRBD1 (5 bases). The germline gives CDR1 LGHNA, CDR2 YNFKEQ. V gave up 0 bases and J gave up 0 bases, with 10 bases separating them. This CDR3 region has 16 residues. The CDR3 region has the DNA TGTGCCAGCAGCCAAGAACGACAGCTTAGCACAGATACGCAGTATTTT. It yields the protein CASSQERQLSTDTQYF.

The gene calls are TRBV6-5 and TRBJ1-1; 7 nucleotides agree with TRBD1. CDR3 size: 13 residues. Trimming cost V 0 bases and J 8 bases; bases outside gene matches: 3. The germline V gene has CDR1 MNHEY and CDR2 SVGAGI. CDR3 loop: CASSYSQGQEAFF. Here the CDR3 DNA reads TGTGCCAGCAGTTACTCACAGGGGCAGGAAGCTTTCTTT.

The chain joins TRBV29-1 to TRBJ1-2; D not resolved. This CDR3 has 14 amino acids. The V gene's germline CDR1 is SQVTM and CDR2 ANQGSEA. The ends were cut back, 4 bases at V and 6 bases at J, with 18 bases in the middle. DNA of the CDR3: TGCAGCGTTGTTCCCGCCAAGGGAGTTGATGGCTACACCTTC. Translation gives CSVVPAKGVDGYTF.

V usage is TRBV4-3 and J usage is TRBJ2-7, with a possible D match to TRBD1 (6 bases). The CDR3 is 17 amino acids. Germline values: CDR1 LGHNA, CDR2 YSLEER. Trimming shortened V by 2 bases and J by 4 bases, and 21 bases separated the two germline ends. The CDR3 sequence: CASSQYYDSDRTYEQYF. In DNA, the CDR3 is TGCGCCAGCAGCCAATATTACGACTCTGACAGGACTTACGAGCAGTACTTC.

The chain has TRBV19 and TRBJ2-5, with a tentative D call TRBD1 (5 bases). Per germline, CDR1 LNHDA and CDR2 SQIVND (reference sequence). V dropped 3 bases and J dropped 5 bases, with 19 bases sitting between them. CDR3 length: 16 residues. The CDR3 region is CASSIGQGVGLETQYF. The DNA of the CDR3 is TGTGCCAGTAGTATCGGACAAGGGGTGGGATTGGAGACCCAGTACTTC.

The gene calls are TRBV28 and TRBJ1-2, with unresolved D. The germline CDR1 and CDR2 sequences are MDHEN and SYDVKM. Trimming left V 2 bases short and J 4 bases short, with 17 bases between. This CDR3 is 16 amino acids long. DNA of the CDR3: TGTGCCAGCAGTTTAGGTGGGCCAGGTCGGGGCTATGGCTACACCTTC. It specifies CASSLGGPGRGYGYTF.

The V and J genes are TRBV6-5 and TRBJ2-1; D possibly corresponds to TRBD2 (5 bases). CDR3 length: 16 amino acids. V dropped 1 base and J dropped 5 bases, with 15 bases sitting between them. Germline V gives CDR1 MNHEY, CDR2 SVGAGI. CDR3 sequence reads: CASSYFRGGLDNEQFF. The CDR3 nucleotides read TGTGCCAGCAGTTACTTCCGCGGAGGCTTAGACAATGAGCAGTTCTTC.

This chain connects TRBV7-9 to TRBJ2-3, with no clear D. Trimming left V 4 bases short and J 2 bases short, with 10 bases between. The CDR3 contains 14 residues. From germline, CDR1 is SEHNR and CDR2 FQNEAQ (reference sequence). DNA of the CDR3: TGTGCCAGCAGCTCCCTAGGTTCCACAGATACGCAGTATTTT. Its protein is CASSSLGSTDTQYF. Filled out from reference TRBV7-9 and TRBJ2-3, the complete variable domain reads DTGVSQNPRHKITKRGQNVTFRCDPISEHNRLYWYRQTLGQGPEFLTYFQNEAQLEKSRLLSDRFSAERPKGSFSTLEIQRTEQGDSAMYLCASSSLGSTDTQYFGPGTRLTVL.

The chain couples TRBV4-3 to TRBJ1-2; D is unresolved. V was trimmed by 1 base and J by 1 base, leaving 10 bases between them. Germline assignment: CDR1 LGHNA and CDR2 YSLEER. This CDR3 is 15 amino acids long. This CDR3 reads CASSQAGFVNYGYTF. The CDR3 nucleotides are TGCGCCAGCAGCCAAGCGGGGTTTGTTAACTATGGCTACACCTTC.

The chain links TRBV30 to TRBJ2-7; D may be TRBD2 (5 bases). CDR3 length: 13 amino acids. Trimming took 4 bases from V and 2 from J, leaving 12 bases between them. Germline V gene sequence: CDR1 GTSNPN, CDR2 SVGIG (reference sequence). The CDR3 sequence: CAWIGVPTYEQYF. The DNA of the CDR3 is TGTGCCTGGATCGGGGTACCAACCTACGAGCAGTACTTC.

The chain combines TRBV11-2 with TRBJ2-1; D is unclear. Germline CDR1 reads SGHAT; CDR2 reads FQNNGV. CDR3 length equals 14 residues. Trimming stripped 0 bases from V and 0 bases from J, with 3 bases between. The DNA for the CDR3 is TGTGCCAGCAGCTTAGACAGCTCCTACAATGAGCAGTTCTTC. This sequence encodes CASSLDSSYNEQFF. Combining the CDR3 with reference TRBV11-2 and TRBJ2-1 gives the whole variable domain EAGVAQSPRYKIIEKRQSVAFWCNPISGHATLYWYQQILGQGPKLLIQFQNNGVVDDSQLPKDRFSAERLKGVDSTLKIQPAKLEDSAVYLCASSLDSSYNEQFFGPGTRLTVL.

The chain links TRBV9 to TRBJ1-1; the D gene is possibly TRBD1 (5 bases). The CDR3 spans 15 residues. Germline assignment: CDR1 SGDLS and CDR2 YYNGEE. Trimming took off 0 bases at V and 6 bases at J, with 15 bases between the two ends. The CDR3 nucleotides read TGTGCCAGCAGCGTAGACATAGGGGCTCCGGCTGAAGCTTTCTTT. Its translation: CASSVDIGAPAEAFF.

Here the CDR3 reads CASSIVPGGDEKLFF. CDR3 nucleotides: TGTGCCAGTAGTATTGTACCGGGGGGCGATGAAAAACTGTTTTTT. The V gene is TRBV19, the J gene TRBJ1-4; perhaps TRBD1 as D (6 bases). This CDR3 is 15 amino acids long. The germline V gene encodes CDR1 LNHDA and CDR2 SQIVND (reference sequence). V lost 3 bases and J 6 bases, leaving 14 bases between the germline ends.

The genes are TRBV7-2 and TRBJ2-1, with D possibly being TRBD2 (6 bases). V shed 2 bases and J shed 12 bases, with 20 bases lying between them. Per germline, CDR1 SGHTA and CDR2 FQGNSA. CDR3 length equals 15 residues. The CDR3 nucleotides read TGTGCCAGCAGCTTACGAACCCCTAGGAGGGGAGGGCAGTTCTTC. It specifies CASSLRTPRRGGQFF.

The gene calls are TRBV5-6 and TRBJ1-1; D possibly corresponds to TRBD1 (5 bases). This CDR3 spans 14 amino acids. Per the germline V gene, CDR1 is SGHDT and CDR2 is YYEEEE. V lost 3 bases and J 3 bases, leaving 12 bases between the germline ends. DNA of the CDR3: TGTGCCAGCAGCTATCCAGGGTACTACACTGAAGCTTTCTTT. It specifies CASSYPGYYTEAFF.

This sequence joins TRBV27 and TRBJ2-7; TRBD2 is a possible D gene (6 bases). The germline gives CDR1 MNHEY, CDR2 SMNVEV (reference sequence). The V and J ends lost 4 bases and 2 bases respectively, with 15 bases between them. This CDR3 comprises 15 residues. As DNA, the CDR3 is TGTGCCAGCAGTTCCACCGGCGGGGAACCCTACGAGCAGTACTTC. It codes for CASSSTGGEPYEQYF.